The rows below give T cell receptor beta chains drawn from one sample of a study of T cells after yellow fever vaccination. TCRdb ran MiXCR on the 5' RACE reads and lists one entry per CDR3 protein. The table lists roughly 520,000 distinct CDR3 sequences, around a fifth of them singletons. Sequenced here: PBMCs, sampled roughly 20 days after the first yellow fever vaccination. The receptor set was obtained from a man in his late teens or twenties who received the YFV17D yellow fever vaccine. The CDR3 runs from the conserved cysteine through the conserved F or W. A D gene is named only where the DNA matches it firmly. Clone size is stated in some rows and not others, as once, few, many or a class when expanded.

cdr3_length j_call d_call clone_size v_call cdr3_aa cdr3_nt
14 TRBJ2-1 - few TRBV6-5 CASSYSRVYNEQFF TGTGCCAGCAGTTACTCGAGGGTCTACAATGAGCAGTTCTTC
12 TRBJ2-3 - - TRBV20-1 CSAEQVTDTQYF TGCAGTGCAGAGCAGGTCACAGATACGCAGTATTTT
11 TRBJ2-5 - few TRBV24-1 CATSDMKTQYF TGTGCCACCAGTGATATGAAGACCCAGTACTTC
15 TRBJ2-5 TRBD1 - TRBV4-3 CASSHRLTGEETQYF TGCGCCAGCAGCCACCGACTCACAGGGGAAGAGACCCAGTACTTC
16 TRBJ1-1 TRBD1 once TRBV15 CATSRAGTGMNTEAFF TGTGCCACCAGCAGAGCAGGGACAGGCATGAACACTGAAGCTTTCTTT
14 TRBJ2-1 TRBD1 few TRBV19 CASSRGIWGNEQFF TGTGCCAGTAGCAGGGGGATTTGGGGCAATGAGCAGTTCTTC
15 TRBJ2-3 - - TRBV12-3/TRBV12-4 CASRREAASTDTQYF TGTGCCAGCAGGAGGGAGGCGGCTTCCACAGATACGCAGTATTTT
14 TRBJ1-5 TRBD1 - TRBV5-1 CASSFTGVGQPQHF TGCGCCAGCAGCTTTACAGGGGTGGGTCAGCCCCAGCATTTT
16 TRBJ2-2 - few TRBV11-2 CASSLGPAGLAGELFF TGTGCCAGCAGCTTAGGGCCCGCAGGGTTGGCCGGGGAGCTGTTTTTT
17 TRBJ1-1 - few TRBV7-9 CASSLAGGAGARAEAFF TGTGCCAGCAGCTTAGCGGGGGGCGCGGGGGCTCGCGCTGAAGCTTTCTTT
17 TRBJ2-3 TRBD2 - TRBV20-1 CSARDPGGGGRTDTQYF TGCAGTGCTAGAGATCCCGGCGGGGGAGGGCGAACAGATACGCAGTATTTT
14 TRBJ2-1 - - TRBV7-9 CASGMGGSANEQFF TGTGCCAGCGGAATGGGGGGCAGTGCCAATGAGCAGTTCTTC
16 TRBJ2-5 - - TRBV9 CASSVGAAAGQETQYF TGTGCCAGCAGCGTAGGGGCTGCGGCGGGGCAAGAGACCCAGTACTTC
14 TRBJ1-2 - - TRBV12-3/TRBV12-4 CASSTMGPIYGYTF TGTGCCAGCAGTACGATGGGACCGATATATGGCTACACCTTC
14 TRBJ1-6 - few TRBV6-1 CASGVAGVNSPLHF TGTGCCAGTGGAGTGGCGGGGGTTAATTCACCCCTCCACTTT
15 TRBJ2-7 - - TRBV11-2 CASSGRAPGPYEQYF TGTGCCAGCAGCGGAAGGGCTCCTGGCCCCTACGAGCAGTACTTC
15 TRBJ2-5 - - TRBV11-2 CASSLLGGLKETQYF TGTGCCAGCAGCCTTCTAGGGGGGCTAAAAGAGACCCAGTACTTC
16 TRBJ2-1 - few TRBV5-4 CASSLEWGRLGNEQFF TGTGCCAGCAGCTTGGAGTGGGGAAGGTTGGGGAATGAGCAGTTCTTC
15 TRBJ2-1 TRBD1 - TRBV7-2 CASSFRDRTRNEQFF TGTGCCAGCAGCTTCCGGGACAGGACTCGCAATGAGCAGTTCTTC
11 TRBJ2-5 - - TRBV6-2/TRBV6-3 CASRRKETQYF TGTGCCAGCAGGCGGAAAGAGACCCAGTACTTC
15 TRBJ2-1 TRBD2 - TRBV12-3/TRBV12-4 CASSPRGGSIREQFF TGTGCCAGCAGTCCCCGGGGGGGATCGATCCGTGAGCAGTTCTTC
18 TRBJ2-3 TRBD2 few TRBV28 CASSSTAPSGRVTDTQYF TGTGCCAGCAGTTCCACCGCCCCTAGCGGGAGGGTGACAGATACGCAGTATTTT
16 TRBJ2-3 TRBD2 few TRBV6-4 CASSEGTSPEVDTQYF TGTGCCAGCAGTGAAGGGACTAGCCCAGAGGTAGATACGCAGTATTTT
14 TRBJ1-1 TRBD1 - TRBV20-1 CSARPGTGEVNFYF TGCAGTGCCCGTCCCGGGACAGGGGAAGTAAATTTCTACTTT
14 TRBJ1-5 TRBD1 - TRBV20-1 CSASGQGRNQPQHF TGCAGTGCGAGTGGACAGGGGAGGAATCAGCCCCAGCATTTT
15 TRBJ2-7 - - TRBV7-8 CASSLVRNLAYEQYF TGTGCCAGCAGCTTAGTCCGGAACTTGGCGTACGAGCAGTACTTC
13 TRBJ2-7 TRBD1 few TRBV25-1 CASTGTGGSEQYF TGTGCCAGCACCGGGACAGGGGGTTCCGAGCAGTACTTC
16 TRBJ1-4 TRBD1 - TRBV4-3 CASSQVQGTGGEKLFF TGCGCCAGCAGCCAAGTCCAGGGGACAGGGGGCGAAAAACTGTTTTTT